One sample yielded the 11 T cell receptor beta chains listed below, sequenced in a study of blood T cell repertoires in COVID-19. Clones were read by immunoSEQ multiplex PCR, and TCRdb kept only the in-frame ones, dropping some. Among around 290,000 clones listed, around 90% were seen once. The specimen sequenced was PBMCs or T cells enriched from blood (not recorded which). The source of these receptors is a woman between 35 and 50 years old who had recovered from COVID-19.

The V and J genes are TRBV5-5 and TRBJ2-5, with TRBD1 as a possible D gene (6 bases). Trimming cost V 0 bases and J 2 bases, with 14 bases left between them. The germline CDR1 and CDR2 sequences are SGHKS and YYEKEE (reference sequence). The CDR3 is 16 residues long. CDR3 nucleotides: TGTGCCAGCAGCTTGGGCCCCGACAGGCATCAAGAGACCCAGTACTTC. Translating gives CASSLGPDRHQETQYF.

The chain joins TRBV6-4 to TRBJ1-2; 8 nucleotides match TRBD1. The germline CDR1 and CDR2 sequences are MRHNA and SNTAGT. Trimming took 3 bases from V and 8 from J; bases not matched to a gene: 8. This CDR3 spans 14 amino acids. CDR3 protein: CASSEGARTGGYTF. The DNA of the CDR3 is TGTGCCAGCAGTGAAGGCGCACGGACAGGGGGCTACACCTTC.

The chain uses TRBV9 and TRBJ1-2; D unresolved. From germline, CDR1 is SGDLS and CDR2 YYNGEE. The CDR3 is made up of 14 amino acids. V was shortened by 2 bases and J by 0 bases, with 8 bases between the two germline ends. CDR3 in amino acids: CASSVDTTNYGYTF. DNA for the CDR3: TGTGCCAGCAGCGTCGACACAACTAACTATGGCTACACCTTC. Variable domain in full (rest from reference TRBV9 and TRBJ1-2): DSGVTQTPKHLITATGQRVTLRCSPRSGDLSVYWYQQSLDQGLQFLIQYYNGEERAKGNILERFSAQQFPDLHSELNLSSLELGDSALYFCASSVDTTNYGYTFGSGTRLTVV.

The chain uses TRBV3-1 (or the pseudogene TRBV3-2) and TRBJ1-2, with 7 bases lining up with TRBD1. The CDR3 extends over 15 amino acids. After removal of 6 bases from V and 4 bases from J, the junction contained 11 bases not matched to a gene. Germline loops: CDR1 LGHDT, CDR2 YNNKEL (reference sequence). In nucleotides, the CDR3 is TGTGCCAGCAGGCTTGGTGCCTCAGGGGGCTATGGCTACACCTTC. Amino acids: CASRLGASGGYGYTF.

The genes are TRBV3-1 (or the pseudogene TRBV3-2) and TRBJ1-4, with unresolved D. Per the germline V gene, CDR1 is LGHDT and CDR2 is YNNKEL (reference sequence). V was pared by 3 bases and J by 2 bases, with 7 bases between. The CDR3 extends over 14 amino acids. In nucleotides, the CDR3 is TGTGCCAGCAGCCAGAGGCTTACTAATGAAAAACTGTTTTTT. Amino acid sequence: CASSQRLTNEKLFF.

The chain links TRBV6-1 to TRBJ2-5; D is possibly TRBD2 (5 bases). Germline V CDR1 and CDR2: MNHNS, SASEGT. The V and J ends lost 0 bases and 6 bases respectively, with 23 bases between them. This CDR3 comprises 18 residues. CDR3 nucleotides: TGTGCCAGCAGTGAAGCGTTCTCCTGGACTGGGCCAGAAAAGACCCAGTACTTC. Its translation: CASSEAFSWTGPEKTQYF.

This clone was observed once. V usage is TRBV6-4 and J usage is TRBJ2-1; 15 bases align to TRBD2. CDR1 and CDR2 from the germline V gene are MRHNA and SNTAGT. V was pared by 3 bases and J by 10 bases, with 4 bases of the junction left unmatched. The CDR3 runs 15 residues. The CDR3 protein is CASSDQGLAGGEQFF. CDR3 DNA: TGTGCCAGCAGTGATCAAGGACTAGCGGGGGGGGAGCAGTTCTTC.

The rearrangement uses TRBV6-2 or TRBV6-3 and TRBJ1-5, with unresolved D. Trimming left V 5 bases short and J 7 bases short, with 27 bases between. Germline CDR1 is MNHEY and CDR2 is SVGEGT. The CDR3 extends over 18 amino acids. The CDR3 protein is CASSHKGVTFVRGQPQHF. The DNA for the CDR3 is TGTGCCAGCAGTCACAAGGGTGTCACCTTTGTGCGCGGGCAGCCCCAGCATTTT.

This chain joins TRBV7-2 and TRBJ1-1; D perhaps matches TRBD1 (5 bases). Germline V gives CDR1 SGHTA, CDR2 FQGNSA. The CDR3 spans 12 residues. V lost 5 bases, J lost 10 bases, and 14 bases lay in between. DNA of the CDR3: TGTGCCAGCAGCCCCGCCAGGGTATCAGCTTTCTTT. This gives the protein CASSPARVSAFF. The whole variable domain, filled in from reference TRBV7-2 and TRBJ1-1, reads GAGVSQSPSNKVTEKGKDVELRCDPISGHTALYWYRQSLGQGLEFLIYFQGNSAPDKSGLPSDRFSAERTGGSVSTLTIQRTQQEDSAVYLCASSPARVSAFFGQGTRLTVV.

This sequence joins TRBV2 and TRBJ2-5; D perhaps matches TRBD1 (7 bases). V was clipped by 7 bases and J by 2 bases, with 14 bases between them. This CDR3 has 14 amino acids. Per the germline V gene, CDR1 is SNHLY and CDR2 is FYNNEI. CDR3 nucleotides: TGTGCCAGCACTGGTCAGGGGGGACAAGAGACCCAGTACTTC. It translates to CASTGQGGQETQYF. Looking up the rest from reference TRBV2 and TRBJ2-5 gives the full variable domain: EPEVTQTPSHQVTQMGQEVILRCVPISNHLYFYWYRQILGQKVEFLVSFYNNEISEKSEIFDDQFSVERPDGSNFTLKIRSTKLEDSAMYFCASTGQGGQETQYFGPGTRLLVL.

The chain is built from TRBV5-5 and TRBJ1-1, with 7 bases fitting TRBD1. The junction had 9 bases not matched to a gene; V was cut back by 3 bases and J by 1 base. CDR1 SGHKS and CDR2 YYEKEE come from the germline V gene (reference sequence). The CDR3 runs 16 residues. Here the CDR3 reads CASSSRVRQGNTEAFF. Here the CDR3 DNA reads TGTGCCAGCAGCTCTAGGGTCCGACAGGGGAACACTGAAGCTTTCTTT.